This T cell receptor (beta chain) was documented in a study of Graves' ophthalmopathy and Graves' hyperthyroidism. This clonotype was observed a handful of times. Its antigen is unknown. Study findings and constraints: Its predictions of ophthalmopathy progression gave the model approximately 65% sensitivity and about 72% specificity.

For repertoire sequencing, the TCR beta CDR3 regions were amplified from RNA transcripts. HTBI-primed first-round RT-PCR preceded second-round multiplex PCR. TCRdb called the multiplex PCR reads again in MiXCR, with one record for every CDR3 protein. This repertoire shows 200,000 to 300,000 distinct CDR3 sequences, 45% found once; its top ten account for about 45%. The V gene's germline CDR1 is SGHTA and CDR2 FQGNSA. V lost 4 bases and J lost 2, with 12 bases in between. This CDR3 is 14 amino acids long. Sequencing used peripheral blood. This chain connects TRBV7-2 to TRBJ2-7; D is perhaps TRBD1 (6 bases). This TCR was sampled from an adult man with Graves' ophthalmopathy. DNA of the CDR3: TGTGCCAGCAGCTATGCAGGGGCTACCTACGAGCAGTACTTC. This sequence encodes CASSYAGATYEQYF.